This T cell receptor beta chain was recorded in a study of T-cell reconstitution after alpha-beta-depleted transplantation in children. This clonotype appeared a few times. Trimming removed 5 bases from V and 2 bases from J, with 20 bases in between. CDR3 length: 17 amino acids. The germline CDR1 and CDR2 sequences are SGHVS and FQNEAQ. As it was prepared, the TCRbeta library received unique molecular identifiers. TCRdb re-called the PCR reads with MiXCR, one entry per CDR3 protein. The table has 250,000 to 300,000 distinct CDR3 sequences, approximately 9.6% seen once. Source: PBMCs from the stem cell graft donor, taken from the stem cell graft. This chain joins TRBV7-8 and TRBJ2-3, with D perhaps matching TRBD2 (5 bases). This TCR came from a human donor who donated a stem cell graft to a child with SCID. The CDR3 is CASSVPTMAENTDTQYF. CDR3 sequence (DNA): TGTGCCAGCAGCGTCCCGACTATGGCGGAAAACACAGATACGCAGTATTTT.